The 30 T cell receptor beta chains below were found in one sample sequenced in a study of PD-1 blockade in mismatch repair-deficient tumors. Profiling relied on immunoSEQ multiplex PCR, and the TCRdb table lists in-frame clones only, not all of them. Among some 16,000 clones listed, around 81% were seen once. The sample was PBMCs, taken 4 weeks after starting pembrolizumab. Receptors were obtained from an adult with mismatch repair-deficient cancer.

The J gene is TRBJ2-7, the V gene TRBV19, with 7 bases that match TRBD1. Unmatched junction bases numbered 9, after V lost 5 bases and J lost 2 bases. This CDR3 contains 15 residues. Germline values: CDR1 LNHDA, CDR2 SQIVND (reference sequence). The CDR3 nucleotides are TGTGCCAGTAGTCCCCGGACAGGATTGACCTACGAGCAGTACTTC. Amino acid sequence: CASSPRTGLTYEQYF.

The chain combines TRBV28 with TRBJ2-7, with TRBD2 identical over 7 bases. The V segment lost 3 bases and the J segment 1 base; nucleotides outside the gene matches: 6. The CDR3 is made up of 15 amino acids. Germline CDR1 is MDHEN and CDR2 is SYDVKM. CDR3 DNA sequence: TGTGCCAGCAGTTTCGGCGGGAGTGGTTCCTACGAGCAGTACTTC. It specifies CASSFGGSGSYEQYF.

This chain links TRBV5-1 with TRBJ2-6; weak D call: TRBD2 (6 bases). Per the germline V gene, CDR1 is SGHRS and CDR2 is YFSETQ. Trimming took off 1 base at V and 4 bases at J, with 15 bases between the two ends. The CDR3 is 17 residues long. CDR3 sequence: CASSLLQAGTGANVLTF. The DNA for the CDR3 is TGCGCCAGCAGCTTGTTACAGGCGGGAACAGGGGCCAACGTCCTGACTTTC.

The chain carries TRBV7-6 and TRBJ2-7; 10 bases line up with TRBD1. This CDR3 has 15 amino acids. The V and J ends lost 5 bases and 3 bases, in that order; junction bases with no gene match: 7. From germline, CDR1 is SGHVS and CDR2 FNYEAQ. The chain's CDR3 is CASSVWTGGSYEQYF. CDR3 sequence (DNA): TGTGCCAGCAGCGTATGGACAGGGGGGAGCTACGAGCAGTACTTC.

This chain joins TRBV6-1 and TRBJ2-5; TRBD2 agrees at 7 bases. The CDR3 has 14 residues. Germline lookup yields CDR1 MNHNS and CDR2 SASEGT. The ends lost 3 bases at V and 4 bases at J; junction bases unmatched: 5. CDR3 in amino acids: CASSEPSGVETQYF. The CDR3 coding sequence is TGTGCCAGCAGTGAGCCCAGCGGGGTAGAGACCCAGTACTTC.

The gene calls are TRBV25-1 and TRBJ2-5; 9 bases are shared with TRBD1. This CDR3 spans 15 amino acids. The V gene's germline CDR1 is MGHDK and CDR2 SYGVNS. V was pared by 4 bases and J by 3 bases, with 6 bases of the junction left unmatched. CDR3 sequence: CASSVHWTGEETQYF. The CDR3 DNA sequence: TGTGCCAGCAGTGTCCATTGGACAGGGGAAGAGACCCAGTACTTC.

V gene TRBV7-6 combines with J gene TRBJ2-1; TRBD1 is a possible D gene (5 bases). CDR1 and CDR2 from the germline V gene are SGHVS and FNYEAQ. Deletions cut 4 bases from V and 1 base from J, with 11 bases between. This CDR3 spans 15 amino acids. This chain's CDR3 is CASSSQGGSYNEQFF. CDR3 in DNA: TGTGCCAGCAGCTCCCAGGGTGGATCCTACAATGAGCAGTTCTTC.

The rearrangement uses TRBV5-4 and TRBJ2-3, with 11 positions matching TRBD2. Germline-derived CDR1 and CDR2 are SGHNT and YYREEE (reference sequence). V gave up 4 bases and J gave up 1 base; unmatched junction bases: 11. The CDR3 has 18 amino acids. CDR3 sequence reads: CASSGGLAGGGRTDTQYF. The CDR3 DNA follows: TGTGCCAGCAGCGGGGGGCTAGCGGGAGGCGGTCGCACAGATACGCAGTATTTT.

J is TRBJ1-5 and V is TRBV27, with D possibly TRBD1 on 5 matching bases. CDR1 is MNHEY and CDR2 is SMNVEV in the germline V gene (reference sequence). The CDR3 contains 14 residues. Trimming cost V 0 bases and J 4 bases, with 7 bases left between them. CDR3 amino acids: CASSLSGGNQPQHF. CDR3 bases: TGTGCCAGCAGTTTATCTGGGGGGAATCAGCCCCAGCATTTT.

Here the CDR3 DNA reads TGTGCCTGGGGGGGACTGAATCAGCCCCAGCATTTT. As protein: CAWGGLNQPQHF. The chain carries TRBV30 and TRBJ1-5; tentatively, D is TRBD1 (5 bases). Germline CDR1 GTSNPN, CDR2 SVGIG (reference sequence). There are 12 residues in the CDR3. The V end lost 5 bases, the J end lost 4 bases, and 9 bases lay between the germline ends. Based on the CDR3 plus reference TRBV30 and TRBJ1-5, the full variable domain is SQTIHQWPATLVQPVGSPLSLECTVEGTSNPNLYWYRQAAGRGLQLLFYSVGIGQISSEVPQNLSASRPQDRQFILSSKKLLLSDSGFYLCAWGGLNQPQHFGDGTRLSIL.

The genes are TRBV15 and TRBJ1-2; 7 positions match TRBD1. The trim removed 4 bases at V and 3 bases at J, leaving 2 bases unmatched. The V gene's germline CDR1 is LNHNV and CDR2 YYDKDF (reference sequence). CDR3 length: 13 residues. The DNA of the CDR3 is TGTGCCACCAGCACAGGGGGTGACTATGGCTACACCTTC. Residues: CATSTGGDYGYTF.

J is TRBJ1-5 and V is TRBV2; D gene uncertain. The germline V gene has CDR1 SNHLY and CDR2 FYNNEI. CDR3 size: 15 residues. V was trimmed by 1 base and J by 3 bases, leaving 10 bases between them. The CDR3, as DNA: TGTGCCAGCAGTGAAGTCGGTTATATCAATCAGCCCCAGCATTTT. This sequence encodes CASSEVGYINQPQHF.

The CDR3 DNA reads TGTGCCAGCAGCCAAGATGGAACGGGAGCAGATACGCAGTATTTT. As protein: CASSQDGTGADTQYF. The chain carries TRBV4-2 and TRBJ2-3; possible D gene TRBD2, 6 bases. The CDR3 loop spans 15 amino acids. The germline CDR1 and CDR2 sequences are LGHNA and YNFKEQ. Trimming took 0 bases from V and 4 from J, leaving 11 bases between them.

This chain connects TRBV28 to TRBJ1-2; D unclear. Germline CDR1 reads MDHEN; CDR2 reads SYDVKM. The CDR3 has 13 residues. V lost 2 bases to trimming and J lost 3 bases, with 7 bases between them. The CDR3: CASSLEADYGYTF. In DNA form, the CDR3 reads TGTGCCAGCAGTTTAGAGGCGGACTATGGCTACACCTTC.

The rearrangement links TRBV28 to TRBJ2-2, with D perhaps matching TRBD1 (6 bases). The germline CDR1 and CDR2 sequences are MDHEN and SYDVKM. The CDR3 is 15 amino acids. The ends were cut back, 6 bases at V and 8 bases at J, with 19 bases in the middle. The CDR3 DNA is TGTGCCAGCAGCGCCGATGGGGGCTGGGGTGGGGAGCTGTTTTTT. Residues: CASSADGGWGGELFF.

The CDR3 DNA is TGTGCCAGCAGCTTAGGGACAGGTAGCAATCAGCCCCAGCATTTT. Amino acid sequence: CASSLGTGSNQPQHF. The genes are TRBV7-9 and TRBJ1-5, with 7 bases matching TRBD1. Looked up from germline, CDR1 is SEHNR and CDR2 is FQNEAQ (reference sequence). The J segment lost 0 bases and the V segment lost 1 base, leaving 0 bases of the junction unmatched. This CDR3 has 15 residues.

This clone appeared once. The rearrangement joins TRBV19 to TRBJ1-2; 7 bases are shared with TRBD1. Per germline, CDR1 LNHDA and CDR2 SQIVND (reference sequence). After removal of 5 bases from V and 4 bases from J, the junction contained 10 bases not matched to a gene. The CDR3 has 15 amino acids. CDR3 amino acids: CASSAPGQAAYGYTF. CDR3 nucleotide sequence: TGTGCCAGTAGTGCCCCTGGACAGGCCGCCTATGGCTACACCTTC.

This sequence joins TRBV10-1 and TRBJ2-7, with 10 bases lining up with TRBD2. V lost 2 bases, J lost 7 bases, and 20 bases stayed unmatched. Germline assignment: CDR1 WNHNN and CDR2 SYGVQD (reference sequence). The CDR3 is 19 amino acids. The CDR3 nucleotides read TGCGCCAGCAGTGAGGGCGGGGGTAAAGCGGGAGGGGAACTACGAGAGCAGTACTTC. It translates to CASSEGGGKAGGELREQYF.

The rearrangement uses TRBV5-4 and TRBJ2-5; D is unresolved. CDR3 length: 14 residues. CDR1 SGHNT and CDR2 YYREEE come from the germline V gene (reference sequence). V was pared by 0 bases and J by 1 base, with 7 bases between. DNA of the CDR3: TGTGCCAGCAGCTTGGGGCAGGTCCAAGAGACCCAGTACTTC. It is translated as CASSLGQVQETQYF.

The sample holds one count of this clone. This sequence joins TRBV28 and TRBJ2-2; 8 nucleotides match TRBD1. CDR1 is MDHEN and CDR2 is SYDVKM in the germline V gene. The CDR3 is 16 amino acids. V trimming: 3 bases; J trimming: 2 bases; junction bases outside the gene matches: 5. The CDR3 DNA sequence: TGTGCCAGCAGTTTGCCCGGACAGGGTAACACCGGGGAGCTGTTTTTT. This sequence encodes CASSLPGQGNTGELFF.

Here the CDR3 DNA reads TGTGCCAGCAGCTTAAAAATTGGGCTAGCGGGAGGACGAGACAATGAGCAGTTCTTC. Its protein product is CASSLKIGLAGGRDNEQFF. The V call is TRBV7-8, the J call TRBJ2-1, with 11 bases fitting TRBD2. V gave up 2 bases and J gave up 5 bases; unmatched junction bases: 14. CDR1 SGHVS and CDR2 FQNEAQ come from the germline V gene. The CDR3 length is 19 residues.

This rearrangement joins TRBV6-1 to TRBJ2-7, with 7 bases matching TRBD1. Looked up from germline, CDR1 is MNHNS and CDR2 is SASEGT. There are 14 residues in the CDR3. The trim removed 4 bases at V and 2 bases at J, leaving 5 bases unmatched. In DNA, the CDR3 is TGTGCCAGCAGTGCCGGGACAGTTACCTACGAGCAGTACTTC. This codes for CASSAGTVTYEQYF.

The chain employs TRBV27 and TRBJ1-4; D gene ambiguous. The V gene's germline CDR1 is MNHEY and CDR2 SMNVEV (reference sequence). This CDR3 is 14 amino acids long. V lost 2 bases to trimming and J lost 10 bases, with 14 bases between them. CDR3 loop: CASSLSSELGKLFF. In nucleotides, the CDR3 is TGTGCCAGCAGTTTAAGTTCCGAACTAGGAAAACTGTTTTTT.

This chain links TRBV7-2 with TRBJ2-2, with 10 bases identical to TRBD2. This CDR3 spans 17 amino acids. V lost 10 bases and J lost 5; bases outside the gene matches: 16. CDR1 and CDR2 from the germline V gene are SGHTA and FQGNSA. The CDR3 reads CATSGGSGRARTGELFF. The CDR3 nucleotides read TGTGCCACCTCGGGGGGGAGCGGGAGGGCCAGGACCGGGGAGCTGTTTTTT.

Only a few counts were recorded for this clone. The chain employs TRBV9 and TRBJ2-2, with a weak D call TRBD1 (6 bases). Germline V gives CDR1 SGDLS, CDR2 YYNGEE. V dropped 1 base and J dropped 6 bases, with 13 bases sitting between them. This CDR3 spans 15 amino acids. The CDR3 loop is CASSVQGIRAGELFF. CDR3 DNA: TGTGCCAGCAGCGTACAGGGGATTCGGGCCGGGGAGCTGTTTTTT.

The table lists this clone with a few counts. The chain joins TRBV18 to TRBJ2-7; 7 bases match TRBD1. CDR1 is KGHSH, CDR2 LQKENI, per germline. The CDR3 is made up of 14 amino acids. V shed 5 bases and J 2 bases; nucleotides not matched to a gene: 6. The CDR3 reads CASSAWGQTYEQYF. In nucleotides, the CDR3 is TGTGCCAGCTCAGCCTGGGGACAGACCTACGAGCAGTACTTC.

This rearrangement joins TRBV6-1 to TRBJ2-1, with TRBD1 matching over 7 bases. Germline CDR1 and CDR2: MNHNS and SASEGT. V gave up 5 bases and J gave up 7 bases; unmatched junction bases: 8. The CDR3 covers 14 residues. The CDR3 loop reads CASSKRQGENEQFF. For the CDR3, the DNA is TGTGCCAGCAGTAAGAGACAGGGTGAAAATGAGCAGTTCTTC.

The chain is built from TRBV7-2 and TRBJ2-3; D gene uncertain. The V end lost 1 base, the J end lost 2 bases, and 7 bases lay between the germline ends. Germline CDR1 and CDR2: SGHTA and FQGNSA. The CDR3 is made up of 14 amino acids. In nucleotides, the CDR3 is TGTGCCAGCAGCTTAGGTGGCCCCACAGATACGCAGTATTTT. Protein product: CASSLGGPTDTQYF.

The chain joins TRBV5-6 to TRBJ2-1; 8 bases line up with TRBD2. V was pared by 1 base and J by 9 bases, with 9 bases of the junction left unmatched. Germline V gives CDR1 SGHDT, CDR2 YYEEEE. The CDR3 consists of 15 residues. CDR3 in DNA: TGTGCCAGCAGCTTGAGCGGGAGTGGGGGCGTTGAGCAGTTCTTC. The encoded protein is CASSLSGSGGVEQFF.

The chain has TRBV9 and TRBJ2-1; D gene uncertain. CDR1 and CDR2 from the germline V gene are SGDLS and YYNGEE. The CDR3 is 12 residues long. The ends were cut back, 4 bases at V and 11 bases at J, with 13 bases in the middle. CDR3 loop: CASSFDMSQQFF. DNA of the CDR3: TGTGCCAGCAGCTTCGATATGAGCCAGCAGTTCTTC.